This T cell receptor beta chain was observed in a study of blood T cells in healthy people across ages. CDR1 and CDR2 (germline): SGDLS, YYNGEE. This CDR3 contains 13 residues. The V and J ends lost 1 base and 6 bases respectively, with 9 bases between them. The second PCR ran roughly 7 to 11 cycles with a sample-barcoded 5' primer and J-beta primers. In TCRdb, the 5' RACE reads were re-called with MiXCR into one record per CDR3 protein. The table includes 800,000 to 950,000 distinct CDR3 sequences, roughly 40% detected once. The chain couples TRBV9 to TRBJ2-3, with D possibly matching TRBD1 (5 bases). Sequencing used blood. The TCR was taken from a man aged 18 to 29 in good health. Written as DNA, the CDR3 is TGTGCCAGCAGCGTACAACAGGCGGATACGCAGTATTTT. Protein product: CASSVQQADTQYF. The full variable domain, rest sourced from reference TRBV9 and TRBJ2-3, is DSGVTQTPKHLITATGQRVTLRCSPRSGDLSVYWYQQSLDQGLQFLIQYYNGEERAKGNILERFSAQQFPDLHSELNLSSLELGDSALYFCASSVQQADTQYFGPGTRLTVL.